This TCR beta chain was sequenced for a study of cytomegalovirus exposure and HLA in healthy donors. Study findings and constraints: CMV serostatus was the only recorded immune exposure for donors. At a 0.05 false discovery rate, a later analysis found some 18,000 TCR beta sequences to be associated with HLA alleles. Within a later analysis, the majority of CMV-associated TCR beta chains appeared HLA-restricted.

The germline V gene has CDR1 SGHKS and CDR2 YYEKEE (reference sequence). CDR3 size: 15 residues. The V gene end was trimmed by 0 bases and the J gene end by 3 bases; junction bases not matched to a gene: 5. PCR amplification relied on 60 Vbeta primers (plus 13 Jbeta primers). Per the original data handling: Around 11 million of 70 million to 80 million unique TCR beta chains were shared, per a later count. Generated by immunoSEQ multiplex PCR, the TCRdb table keeps only in-frame clones and is missing some. V and J calls and clone size are those listed in that table; D and trimming were worked out from the DNA. The table has over 150,000 clones, roughly 80% seen once. This clone appeared once. Its antigen is currently unknown.

J is TRBJ2-7 and V is TRBV5-5, with 8 nucleotides matching TRBD2. The TCR was taken from a man aged 25-45 years in good health and CMV-seropositive. The specimen was PBMCs. CDR3 nucleotides: TGTGCCAGCAGCTTGGAGAGTAGCGGGAACTACGAGCAGTACTTC. It encodes CASSLESSGNYEQYF.